Only one count was recorded for the clone carrying this T cell receptor beta chain. The CDR3 has 16 amino acids. Germline CDR1 SGHRS, CDR2 YFSETQ. J was trimmed by 6 bases and V by 4 bases; bases with no gene match: 7. The PCR was carried out with 60 Vbeta primers and 13 Jbeta primers. Produced via immunoSEQ multiplex PCR; TCRdb's table is partial and in-frame only. The repertoire includes fewer than 130,000 clones, about 59% of them detected once, and approximately 3.9% sits in the top ten. This sample stems from a study of cytomegalovirus exposure and HLA in healthy donors. This TCR derives from a man aged 25-45 years in good health and CMV-seropositive. The chain combines TRBV5-1 with TRBJ2-3; 14 positions match TRBD2. The specimen sequenced was PBMCs. In nucleotides, the CDR3 is TGCGCCAGCAGCCCATGGACTAGCGGGGGGACTGATACGCAGTATTTT. This sequence encodes CASSPWTSGGTDTQYF.